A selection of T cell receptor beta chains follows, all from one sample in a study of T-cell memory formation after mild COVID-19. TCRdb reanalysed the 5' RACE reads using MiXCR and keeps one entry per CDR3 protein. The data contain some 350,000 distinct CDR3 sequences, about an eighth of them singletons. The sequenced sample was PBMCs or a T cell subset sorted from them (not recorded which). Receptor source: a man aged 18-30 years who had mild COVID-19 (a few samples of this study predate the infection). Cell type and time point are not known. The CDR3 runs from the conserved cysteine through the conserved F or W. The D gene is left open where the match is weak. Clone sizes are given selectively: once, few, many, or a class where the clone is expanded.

CDR3aa: CASSRDRALGTGELFF
CDR3nt: TGTGCCAGCAGCCGAGACAGAGCCCTCGGCACCGGGGAGCTGTTTTTT
j_gene: TRBJ2-2
d_gene: -
v_gene: TRBV7-9
abundance: few

CDR3aa: CASSHPTGYNEQFF
CDR3nt: TGCGCCAGCAGCCATCCGACCGGTTACAATGAGCAGTTCTTC
j_gene: TRBJ2-1
d_gene: -
v_gene: TRBV4-1
abundance: -

CDR3aa: CASSWFLGETQYF
CDR3nt: TGTGCCAGCAGCTGGTTCCTGGGAGAGACCCAGTACTTC
j_gene: TRBJ2-5
d_gene: -
v_gene: TRBV7-9
abundance: few

CDR3aa: CASSRRTGYEQYF
CDR3nt: TGTGCCAGCAGTCGCCGGACTGGCTACGAGCAGTACTTC
j_gene: TRBJ2-7
d_gene: -
v_gene: TRBV6-2/TRBV6-3
abundance: few

CDR3aa: CASKIGYATDTQYF
CDR3nt: TGCGCCAGCAAAATAGGGTACGCCACAGATACGCAGTATTTT
j_gene: TRBJ2-3
d_gene: -
v_gene: TRBV5-1
abundance: many

CDR3aa: CASRQGVIAFF
CDR3nt: TGTGCCAGTCGACAGGGGGTAATAGCTTTCTTT
j_gene: TRBJ1-1
d_gene: TRBD1
v_gene: TRBV6-4
abundance: few

CDR3aa: CASSSGGEETQYF
CDR3nt: TGTGCCAGCAGCTCCGGGGGGGAGGAGACCCAGTACTTC
j_gene: TRBJ2-5
d_gene: TRBD2
v_gene: TRBV9
abundance: -

CDR3aa: CSARDLGRLNTEAFF
CDR3nt: TGCAGTGCTAGAGATCTTGGGAGACTGAACACTGAAGCTTTCTTT
j_gene: TRBJ1-1
d_gene: -
v_gene: TRBV20-1
abundance: -

CDR3aa: CASSLAGDQSEQYF
CDR3nt: TGTGCCAGCAGCTTAGCAGGGGATCAGTCCGAGCAGTACTTC
j_gene: TRBJ2-7
d_gene: -
v_gene: TRBV7-3
abundance: few

CDR3aa: CSVVKGIGEKLFF
CDR3nt: TGCAGCGTTGTGAAGGGAATTGGTGAAAAACTGTTTTTT
j_gene: TRBJ1-4
d_gene: -
v_gene: TRBV29-1
abundance: few

CDR3aa: CASIGREDYEQYF
CDR3nt: TGTGCCAGCATAGGCAGGGAAGACTACGAGCAGTACTTC
j_gene: TRBJ2-7
d_gene: -
v_gene: TRBV2
abundance: few

CDR3aa: CASRPSGGADEQFF
CDR3nt: TGCGCCAGCAGGCCTAGCGGGGGGGCCGATGAGCAGTTCTTC
j_gene: TRBJ2-1
d_gene: TRBD2
v_gene: TRBV4-1
abundance: few

CDR3aa: CASSSRTSRGQPQHF
CDR3nt: TGTGCCAGCAGTTCCCGGACCTCAAGAGGCCAGCCCCAGCATTTT
j_gene: TRBJ1-5
d_gene: -
v_gene: TRBV6-5
abundance: -

CDR3aa: CASSQGPSYEQYF
CDR3nt: TGTGCCAGCAGCCAAGGGCCCTCCTACGAGCAGTACTTC
j_gene: TRBJ2-7
d_gene: -
v_gene: TRBV12-3/TRBV12-4
abundance: many

CDR3aa: CASRPDFQETQYF
CDR3nt: TGTGCCAGTAGGCCAGACTTCCAAGAGACCCAGTACTTC
j_gene: TRBJ2-5
d_gene: -
v_gene: TRBV19
abundance: few

CDR3aa: CASSEGRGLEAFF
CDR3nt: TGTGCCAGCAGTGAAGGTCGGGGTCTAGAAGCTTTCTTT
j_gene: TRBJ1-1
d_gene: -
v_gene: TRBV6-1
abundance: -

CDR3aa: CASSLTITDTQYF
CDR3nt: TGTGCCAGCAGCTTAACTATCACAGATACGCAGTATTTT
j_gene: TRBJ2-3
d_gene: -
v_gene: TRBV7-3
abundance: many

CDR3aa: CASSSTTGRKSTEAFF
CDR3nt: TGCGCCAGCAGCTCGACTACAGGGCGAAAATCTACTGAAGCTTTCTTT
j_gene: TRBJ1-1
d_gene: -
v_gene: TRBV5-1
abundance: few

CDR3aa: CASSLNRGYNEQFF
CDR3nt: TGTGCCAGCAGCTTAAATAGGGGCTACAATGAGCAGTTCTTC
j_gene: TRBJ2-1
d_gene: -
v_gene: TRBV11-2
abundance: -

CDR3aa: CASSKVRESGNTIYF
CDR3nt: TGTGCCAGCAGCAAGGTCAGGGAGTCTGGAAACACCATATATTTT
j_gene: TRBJ1-3
d_gene: -
v_gene: TRBV21-1
abundance: few

CDR3aa: CASSQDGTDTQYF
CDR3nt: TGTGCCAGCAGCCAAGATGGGACAGATACGCAGTATTTT
j_gene: TRBJ2-3
d_gene: -
v_gene: TRBV4-2
abundance: few

CDR3aa: CASSQGGAAQHF
CDR3nt: TGTGCCAGCAGCCAAGGCGGAGCAGCCCAGCATTTT
j_gene: TRBJ1-5
d_gene: -
v_gene: TRBV3-1
abundance: few